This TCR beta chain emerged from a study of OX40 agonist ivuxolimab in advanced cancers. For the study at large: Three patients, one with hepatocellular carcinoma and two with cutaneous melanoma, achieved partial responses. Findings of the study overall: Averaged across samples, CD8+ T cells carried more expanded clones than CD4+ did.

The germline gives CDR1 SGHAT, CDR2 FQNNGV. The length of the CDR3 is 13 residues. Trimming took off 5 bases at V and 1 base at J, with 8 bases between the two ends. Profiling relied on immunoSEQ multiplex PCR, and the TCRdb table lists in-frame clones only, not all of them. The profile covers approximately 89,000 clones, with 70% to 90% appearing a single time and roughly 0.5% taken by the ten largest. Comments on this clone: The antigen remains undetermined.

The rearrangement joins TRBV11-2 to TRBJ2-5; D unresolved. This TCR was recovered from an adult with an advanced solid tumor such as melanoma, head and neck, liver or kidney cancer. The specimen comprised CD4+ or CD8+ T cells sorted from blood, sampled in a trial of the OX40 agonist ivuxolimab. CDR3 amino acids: CASSATVQETQYF. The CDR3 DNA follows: TGTGCCAGCAGCGCGACGGTCCAAGAGACCCAGTACTTC.